A single sample is the source of the 19 T cell receptor beta chains below, sequenced in a study of blood T cell repertoires in COVID-19. Generated by immunoSEQ multiplex PCR, the TCRdb table keeps only in-frame clones and is missing some. The repertoire consists of 97,000 or so clones, with roughly 90% occurring once and the leading ten covering more than 1.5%. The sequenced material came from peripheral blood. The source is a woman aged 45-59 years with COVID-19, enrolled during active disease.

The CDR3 reads CSVDRVGAGSYNEQFF. CDR3 in DNA: TGCAGCGTTGATCGGGTAGGGGCAGGGTCCTACAATGAGCAGTTCTTC. The chain links TRBV29-1 to TRBJ2-1; a possible D gene is TRBD1 (5 bases). This CDR3 has 16 residues. V was clipped by 3 bases and J by 1 base, with 16 bases between them. Germline V lookup: CDR1 SQVTM, CDR2 ANQGSEA.

This chain uses TRBV19 with TRBJ2-5, with a tentative D call TRBD2 (5 bases). The CDR3 length is 17 residues. Trimming stripped 1 base from V and 3 bases from J, with 18 bases between. From germline, CDR1 is LNHDA and CDR2 SQIVND (reference sequence). DNA for the CDR3: TGTGCCAGTAGTATAGCCCCGCCTGGACTTGGTGAAGAGACCCAGTACTTC. This sequence encodes CASSIAPPGLGEETQYF. Based on the CDR3 plus reference TRBV19 and TRBJ2-5, the full variable domain is DGGITQSPKYLFRKEGQNVTLSCEQNLNHDAMYWYRQDPGQGLRLIYYSQIVNDFQKGDIAEGYSVSREKKESFPLTVTSAQKNPTAFYLCASSIAPPGLGEETQYFGPGTRLLVL.

The chain employs TRBV28 and TRBJ1-2; the D gene is possibly TRBD1 (5 bases). Germline CDR1 and CDR2: MDHEN and SYDVKM. The CDR3 is 13 residues long. V was clipped by 8 bases and J by 4 bases, with 14 bases between them. Written as DNA, the CDR3 is TGTGCCAGCTTTACAGGATCCACCTATGGCTACACCTTC. Its protein is CASFTGSTYGYTF.

The chain is built from TRBV6-1 and TRBJ1-5; D is unclear. Germline CDR1 MNHNS, CDR2 SASEGT. CDR3 length equals 13 residues. Deletions cut 1 base from V and 7 bases from J, with 8 bases between. The CDR3 coding sequence is TGTGCCAGCAGTGAAGGCACTAAACAGCCCCAGCATTTT. Encoded protein: CASSEGTKQPQHF.

The chain links TRBV6-1 to TRBJ1-3; possible D gene TRBD1, 5 bases. Germline CDR1 MNHNS, CDR2 SASEGT. V shed 2 bases and J shed 2 bases, with 13 bases lying between them. The CDR3 spans 16 residues. CDR3: CASSERGRSPGNTIYF. CDR3 in DNA: TGTGCCAGCAGTGAAAGGGGCAGGAGCCCTGGAAACACCATATATTTT.

This chain connects TRBV12-3 or TRBV12-4 to TRBJ1-1, with 10 positions matching TRBD1. This CDR3 comprises 12 residues. With V trimmed by 5 bases and J by 9 bases, 3 bases remained unmatched. CDR3 nucleotides: TGTGCCAGCAGTGGGGGACAGGGGCAAGCTTTCTTT. Its translation is CASSGGQGQAFF.

The chain couples TRBV6-5 to TRBJ2-5, with D maybe TRBD1 (6 bases). V was clipped by 6 bases and J by 5 bases, with 13 bases between them. Germline loops: CDR1 MNHEY, CDR2 SVGAGI. The CDR3 has 13 residues. Written as DNA, the CDR3 is TGTGCCAGCAGCCTGACAGGATGGGAGACCCAGTACTTC. Translating it yields CASSLTGWETQYF.

V gene TRBV7-2 combines with J gene TRBJ2-2; D is uncertain. From germline, CDR1 is SGHTA and CDR2 FQGNSA. The V gene lost 7 bases and the J gene lost 4 bases, with 16 bases spanning the gap. The CDR3 spans 15 residues. As DNA, the CDR3 is TGTGCCAGCACCCCTTACCCAGGAAGCACCGGGGAGCTGTTTTTT. This translates into CASTPYPGSTGELFF.

J is TRBJ1-1 and V is TRBV29-1; D might be TRBD1 (6 bases). CDR3 size: 13 residues. With 7 bases removed from V and 0 bases from J, the gap between germline ends came to 12 bases. Germline CDR1 SQVTM, CDR2 ANQGSEA. The CDR3 spells CSGAGVLNTEAFF. The CDR3 DNA sequence: TGCAGCGGAGCAGGGGTCTTGAACACTGAAGCTTTCTTT.

This clone was seen a single time. J is TRBJ1-2 and V is TRBV28; a weak D match, TRBD1 (5 bases). The V and J ends lost 2 bases and 2 bases respectively, with 12 bases between them. The CDR3 consists of 15 residues. Germline CDR1 reads MDHEN; CDR2 reads SYDVKM. The CDR3 reads CASSLTAGPNYGYTF. CDR3 DNA: TGTGCCAGCAGTTTAACGGCAGGGCCCAACTATGGCTACACCTTC.

This chain uses TRBV6-2 or TRBV6-3 with TRBJ1-5; possible D gene TRBD1, 6 bases. Germline V gene sequence: CDR1 MNHEY, CDR2 SVGEGT. The CDR3 consists of 13 residues. V was clipped by 4 bases and J by 8 bases, with 12 bases between them. The CDR3 loop is CASSWGAGEPQHF. The CDR3 DNA follows: TGTGCCAGCAGTTGGGGGGCGGGGGAGCCCCAGCATTTT.

The J gene is TRBJ1-1, the V gene TRBV29-1, with 8 bases lining up with TRBD1. J was trimmed by 0 bases and V by 3 bases; bases with no gene match: 15. The CDR3 has 18 residues. Germline values: CDR1 SQVTM, CDR2 ANQGSEA. Here the CDR3 DNA reads TGCAGCGTTGAGGACAGGGTAAGCTTATTGGCCATGAACACTGAAGCTTTCTTT. This gives the protein CSVEDRVSLLAMNTEAFF.

This chain joins TRBV27 and TRBJ2-3; TRBD2 is a possible D gene (5 bases). In germline, CDR1 is MNHEY, CDR2 SMNVEV (reference sequence). V shed 10 bases and J shed 4 bases, with 21 bases lying between them. The CDR3 consists of 15 residues. CDR3 sequence (DNA): TGTGCCACCCAGGCGTTCGGAGGCGCACCAGATACGCAGTATTTT. Protein sequence: CATQAFGGAPDTQYF.

This rearrangement joins TRBV10-1 to TRBJ2-3; TRBD1 agrees at 7 bases. This CDR3 has 14 residues. V shed 1 base, J shed 4 bases, and the junction held 2 bases outside the gene matches. Looked up from germline, CDR1 is WNHNN and CDR2 is SYGVQD (reference sequence). The CDR3 region has the DNA TGCGCCAGCAGTGAGTGGGACAGAGCAGATACGCAGTATTTT. Its protein product is CASSEWDRADTQYF.

The rearrangement uses TRBV5-5 and TRBJ1-6, with TRBD1 identical over 9 bases. Trimming at V came to 3 bases and at J to 0 bases, leaving 7 bases not matched to a gene. This CDR3 is 18 amino acids long. Germline V gene data show CDR1 as SGHKS and CDR2 as YYEKEE (reference sequence). CDR3 loop: CASSSDRGGISYNSPLHF. CDR3 sequence (DNA): TGTGCCAGCAGCTCCGACAGGGGGGGAATCTCCTATAATTCACCCCTCCACTTT.

The chain couples TRBV15 to TRBJ2-5, with 7 bases lining up with TRBD2. This CDR3 region has 14 residues. Germline V lookup: CDR1 LNHNV, CDR2 YYDKDF (reference sequence). The V and J ends lost 3 bases and 5 bases, in that order; junction bases with no gene match: 6. The CDR3 spells CATSSSSGGETQYF. The CDR3 DNA reads TGTGCCACCAGCAGCTCTAGCGGTGGGGAGACCCAGTACTTC.

V and J are TRBV12-5 and TRBJ2-3; no clear D. This CDR3 spans 11 amino acids. The V and J ends lost 6 bases and 3 bases respectively, with 4 bases between them. The V gene's germline CDR1 is LGHNT and CDR2 FRNRAP. The CDR3 bases are TGTGCTAGTGGGGAGACAGATACGCAGTATTTT. Its translation is CASGETDTQYF.

The chain is built from TRBV4-1 and TRBJ1-6, with 8 bases lining up with TRBD1. This CDR3 comprises 14 residues. V trimming: 3 bases; J trimming: 7 bases; junction bases outside the gene matches: 2. Germline-derived CDR1 and CDR2 are MGHRA and YSYEKL. The CDR3 DNA is TGCGCCAGCAGCCAGCAGGGGGCGAATTCACCCCTCCACTTT. Its translation: CASSQQGANSPLHF.

The chain joins TRBV28 to TRBJ2-7; a weak D match, TRBD2 (6 bases). Per germline, CDR1 MDHEN and CDR2 SYDVKM. The CDR3 length is 12 residues. The V gene lost 8 bases and the J gene lost 0 bases, with 8 bases spanning the gap. In nucleotides, the CDR3 is TGTGCCAGCGGAGGGAGCTCCTACGAGCAGTACGTC. Residues: CASGGSSYEQYV.